This TCR beta chain is drawn from a study of post-analysis software for immune sequencing data. Study as a whole: Several disease courses (relapsing-remitting, secondary progressive and progressive-relapsing) of multiple sclerosis were included.

Prepared libraries of TCR beta cDNA carried unique molecular identifiers. Each sample of roughly 0.95 to 10 million input T cells yielded roughly 500,000 cDNA molecules, so each molecule approximated one T cell. One entry per CDR3 protein results from TCRdb running MiXCR on the PCR reads. In the table there are about 820,000 distinct CDR3 sequences, approximately 53% of which are singletons. Notes on the study in general: Compared against controls, patients with multiple sclerosis displayed significantly lower normalized Chao1 diversity. With F measure, samples from one preparation batch clustered together strongly.

In the case of this clonotype: The antigen remains unidentified.

This clonotype was sampled from a girl between 5 and 17 years old with multiple sclerosis. The specimen sequenced was blood.

The chain's CDR3 is CSVDGGGINEQYF. In DNA form, the CDR3 reads TGCAGCGTTGACGGCGGGGGCATCAACGAGCAGTACTTC. The genes are TRBV29-1 and TRBJ2-7, with TRBD2 as a possible D gene (7 bases). V lost 3 bases and J 5 bases, leaving 14 bases between the germline ends. The germline gives CDR1 SQVTM, CDR2 ANQGSEA. This CDR3 is 13 amino acids long.